This TCR beta chain was profiled in a study of cytomegalovirus exposure and HLA in healthy donors. As concerns this clone: Its target is unknown.

Broader study findings: Association of a missense DCLRE1C variant with TCR beta V- and J-gene trimming was reported in a later analysis. Most TCR sequences showed up rarely, but some public TCRs showed up in many donors.

The PCR contained 60 Vbeta and 13 Jbeta primers. Clones were sequenced by immunoSEQ multiplex PCR, and TCRdb holds only the in-frame ones, with some missing. The sample has 130,000 or so clones, and its top ten clones hold 1.5% to 2.5%. V was clipped by 0 bases and J by 4 bases; unmatched bases: 2. CDR3 length equals 15 residues. Germline CDR1 reads SGHRS; CDR2 reads YFSETQ. This receptor was taken from a woman aged 55 to 70 in good health and CMV-seronegative. Material: PBMCs. The rearrangement uses TRBV5-1 and TRBJ2-5, with 11 bases aligning to TRBD2. CDR3 nucleotides: TGCGCCAGCAGCTTGGCTCTAGCGGGGGGAGAGACCCAGTACTTC. Translation gives CASSLALAGGETQYF. The full variable domain, in which reference TRBV5-1 and TRBJ2-5 provide the parts outside the CDR3, is KAGVTQTPRYLIKTRGQQVTLSCSPISGHRSVSWYQQTPGQGLQFLFEYFSETQRNKGNFPGRFSGRQFSNSRSEMNVSTLELGDSALYLCASSLALAGGETQYFGPGTRLLVL.